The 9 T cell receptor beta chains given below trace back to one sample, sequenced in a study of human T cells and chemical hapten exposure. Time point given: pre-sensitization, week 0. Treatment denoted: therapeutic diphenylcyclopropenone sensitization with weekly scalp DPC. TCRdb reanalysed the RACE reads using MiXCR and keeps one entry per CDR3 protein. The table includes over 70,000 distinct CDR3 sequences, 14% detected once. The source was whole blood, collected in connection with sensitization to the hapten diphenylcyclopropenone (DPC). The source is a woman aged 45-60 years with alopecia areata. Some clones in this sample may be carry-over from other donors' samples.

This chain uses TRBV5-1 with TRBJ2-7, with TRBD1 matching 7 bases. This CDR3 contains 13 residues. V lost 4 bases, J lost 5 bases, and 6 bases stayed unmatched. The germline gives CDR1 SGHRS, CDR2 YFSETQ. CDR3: CASSTRTGDEQYF. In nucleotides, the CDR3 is TGCGCCAGCAGCACAAGGACAGGTGACGAGCAGTACTTC. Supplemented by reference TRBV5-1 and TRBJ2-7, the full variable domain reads KAGVTQTPRYLIKTRGQQVTLSCSPISGHRSVSWYQQTPGQGLQFLFEYFSETQRNKGNFPGRFSGRQFSNSRSEMNVSTLELGDSALYLCASSTRTGDEQYFGPGTRLTVT.

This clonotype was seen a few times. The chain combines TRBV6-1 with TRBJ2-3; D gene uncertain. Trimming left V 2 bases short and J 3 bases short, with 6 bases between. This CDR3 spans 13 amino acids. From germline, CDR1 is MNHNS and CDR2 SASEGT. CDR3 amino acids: CASSEWFTDTQYF. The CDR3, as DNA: TGTGCCAGCAGTGAATGGTTTACAGATACGCAGTATTTT.

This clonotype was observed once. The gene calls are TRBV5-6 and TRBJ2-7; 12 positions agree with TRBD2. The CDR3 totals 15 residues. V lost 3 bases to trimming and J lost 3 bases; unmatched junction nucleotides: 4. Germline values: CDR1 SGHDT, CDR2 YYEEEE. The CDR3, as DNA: TGTGCCAGCAGCTCCCGGACTAGCGGGATCTACGAGCAGTACTTC. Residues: CASSSRTSGIYEQYF.

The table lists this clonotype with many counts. In nucleotides, the CDR3 is TGTGCCAGCAGTGAGGCTAGTTTTTTCTCTTTTAGCACAGATACGCAGTATTTT. Its translation is CASSEASFFSFSTDTQYF. The chain combines TRBV2 with TRBJ2-3; no firm D call. This CDR3 contains 18 residues. Germline V gene sequence: CDR1 SNHLY, CDR2 FYNNEI. The V and J ends lost 3 bases and 0 bases respectively, with 19 bases between them.

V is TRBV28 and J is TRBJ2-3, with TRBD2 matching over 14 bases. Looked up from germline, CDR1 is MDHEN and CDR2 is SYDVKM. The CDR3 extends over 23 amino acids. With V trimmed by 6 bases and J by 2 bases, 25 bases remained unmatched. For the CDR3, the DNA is TGTGCCAGCAGCCTAAAACCGGGACTAGCGGGAGAGGGCACCACCTTCCCCACAGATACGCAGTATTTT. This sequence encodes CASSLKPGLAGEGTTFPTDTQYF.

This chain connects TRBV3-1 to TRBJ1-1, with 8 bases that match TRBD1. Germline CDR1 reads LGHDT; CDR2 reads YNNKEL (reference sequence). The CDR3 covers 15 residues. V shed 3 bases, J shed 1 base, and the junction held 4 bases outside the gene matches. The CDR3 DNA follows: TGTGCCAGCAGCCAGGGGACAGGCCCGAACACTGAAGCTTTCTTT. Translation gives CASSQGTGPNTEAFF.

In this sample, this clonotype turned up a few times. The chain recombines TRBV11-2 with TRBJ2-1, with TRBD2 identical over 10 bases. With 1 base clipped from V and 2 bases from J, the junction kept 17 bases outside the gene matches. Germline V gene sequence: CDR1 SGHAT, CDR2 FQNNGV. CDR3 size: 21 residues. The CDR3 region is CASSLAWRRLAGGRPYNEQFF. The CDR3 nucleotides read TGTGCCAGCAGCTTAGCATGGAGAAGACTAGCGGGCGGCCGGCCCTACAATGAGCAGTTCTTC.

CDR3 coding DNA: TGCAGTGCTAGAGTAAACCCCATTATCGGCAATCAGCCCCAGCATTTT. Translated, it gives CSARVNPIIGNQPQHF. The chain recombines TRBV20-1 with TRBJ1-5; D remains unclear. The length of the CDR3 is 16 residues. The germline V gene encodes CDR1 DFQATT and CDR2 SNEGSKA (reference sequence). Trimming took 1 base from V and 2 from J, leaving 15 bases between them.

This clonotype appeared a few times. This CDR3 reads CASTPTGLGYGYTF. The CDR3 bases are TGTGCCAGCACCCCGACAGGGTTGGGCTATGGCTACACCTTC. The chain joins TRBV6-6 to TRBJ1-2; 7 nucleotides agree with TRBD1. Germline values: CDR1 MNHNY, CDR2 SVGAGI (reference sequence). With V trimmed by 7 bases and J by 4 bases, 9 bases remained unmatched. This CDR3 region has 14 residues.